The rows below give T cell receptor beta chains drawn from one sample of a study of blood T cell repertoires in COVID-19. Profiled with immunoSEQ multiplex PCR; TCRdb holds only in-frame clones, not every one. Altogether 80,000 to 90,000 clones are present, 70% to 90% being singletons, with the ten largest covering about 14%. The sequencing input was peripheral blood. These receptor sequences come from an older woman with acute or convalescent COVID-19. Each CDR3 is given without its conserved first and last residue. Fields, in order: CDR3 protein, J gene, V gene.

ASSLGGPLGDEQF | TRBJ2-1 | TRBV5-8
ASSPIPQGVSGNTIY | TRBJ1-3 | TRBV9
ASSRGGAGLSNQPQH | TRBJ1-5 | TRBV5-5
ASNQGGGVGKLF | TRBJ1-4 | TRBV19
ASRPTGLGTF | TRBJ1-1 | TRBV25-1
ASSRAGGLETQY | TRBJ2-5 | TRBV28
ASSIGVGTGVKNIQY | TRBJ2-4 | TRBV19
ASSRTGIFYGYT | TRBJ1-2 | TRBV14
ATSDRQGANYGYT | TRBJ1-2 | TRBV24-1
ASTPGRGANTGELF | TRBJ2-2 | TRBV5-1
ASSIGGGLYNEQF | TRBJ2-1 | TRBV19
ASSASVNTEAF | TRBJ1-1 | TRBV25-1
ASSPGGLANEQF | TRBJ2-1 | TRBV6-5
ASSLASGNTGELF | TRBJ2-2 | TRBV5-8
ASSQELLTGANTDTQY | TRBJ2-3 | TRBV3-1/TRBV3-2
ASRYGQTSNQPQH | TRBJ1-5 | TRBV19
ASSIGGSTEAF | TRBJ1-1 | TRBV9
ASTPLTRGSNEQF | TRBJ2-1 | TRBV19
ASSLLASGVTDTQY | TRBJ2-3 | TRBV3-1/TRBV3-2
ASSVGGVRGTDTQY | TRBJ2-3 | TRBV9
SVDPGQGARYTEAF | TRBJ1-1 | TRBV29-1
ASSYSSSLAGNQETQY | TRBJ2-5 | TRBV6-2/TRBV6-3
ASSEQGNQPQH | TRBJ1-5 | TRBV6-1
ASSEGRANYGYT | TRBJ1-2 | TRBV6-4
ASSRRQGTSEKLF | TRBJ1-4 | TRBV7-9
ASSLSGQGGAF | TRBJ1-1 | TRBV12-3/TRBV12-4
ASSPGTGGNTEAF | TRBJ1-1 | TRBV27
ASGAVGNEQF | TRBJ2-1 | TRBV6-5
ASSLEGGNQPQH | TRBJ1-5 | TRBV5-1
ASSPDRRWDTGELF | TRBJ2-2 | TRBV6-2/TRBV6-3
ASSLVEFGETQY | TRBJ2-5 | TRBV5-1
ASRQVSGANVLT | TRBJ2-6 | TRBV5-1
ATSAWDRTLANYGYT | TRBJ1-2 | TRBV24-1
ASSFPGEGGGYT | TRBJ1-2 | TRBV5-1
ASSPGPRSTADTQY | TRBJ2-3 | TRBV4-1
ASSQEAAETDTQY | TRBJ2-3 | TRBV3-1/TRBV3-2
SVETGPNEKLF | TRBJ1-4 | TRBV29-1